A single sample is the source of the 3 T cell receptor beta chains below, sequenced in a study of blood T cell repertoires in COVID-19. Data came from immunoSEQ multiplex PCR; TCRdb stores just in-frame clones and leaves some out. The sample lists 200,000 to 300,000 clones, around four fifths occurring once. The source material was peripheral blood. These TCRs come from a woman in her sixties or seventies with active or convalescent COVID-19.

V and J are TRBV4-1 and TRBJ2-5, with 7 bases matching TRBD2. CDR1 MGHRA and CDR2 YSYEKL come from the germline V gene. V shed 2 bases, J shed 2 bases, and the junction held 5 bases outside the gene matches. The CDR3 is 15 residues long. The CDR3 protein is CASSQYGTIQETQYF. In DNA form, the CDR3 reads TGCGCCAGCAGCCAATACGGGACTATACAAGAGACCCAGTACTTC.

The chain couples TRBV3-1 (or the pseudogene TRBV3-2) to TRBJ1-6, with 8 positions matching TRBD1. The CDR3 totals 15 residues. Germline V CDR1 and CDR2: LGHDT, YNNKEL (reference sequence). Trimming took 4 bases from V and 7 from J; bases not matched to a gene: 6. The DNA for the CDR3 is TGTGCCAGCAGCCGACAGGGGCGAGGGAATTCACCCCTCCACTTT. This translates into CASSRQGRGNSPLHF.

The chain has TRBV6-1 and TRBJ2-1; 13 nucleotides agree with TRBD2. The V gene end was trimmed by 2 bases and the J gene end by 9 bases; junction bases not matched to a gene: 10. The CDR3 totals 17 residues. Germline V CDR1 and CDR2: MNHNS, SASEGT. The CDR3: CASSEWTSGSLSGEQFF. The CDR3 region has the DNA TGTGCCAGCAGTGAATGGACTAGCGGGAGCTTATCCGGTGAGCAGTTCTTC.